The 27 T cell receptor beta chains in this list originate from one sample, sequenced in a study of Ad26.COV2.S vaccination and SARS-CoV-2 variants. The treatment is: around 19 received Ad26.COV2.S at low or high dose, single or two shots; 5 received placebo; per-sample allocation not given. Material that was analyzed had been drawn on day 63 after the first vaccine or placebo injection. Assay: immunoSEQ multiplex PCR; the TCRdb copy retains only in-frame clones and omits some. This sample carries 400,000 or so clones, 75% to 90% of them seen once, and the ten largest clones take roughly 3.2%. The source was peripheral blood, collected in a trial of Ad26.COV2.S vaccine versus placebo. The receptors here all came from a person between 18 and 59 years old who received the Ad26.COV2.S COVID-19 vaccine or a placebo.

This chain links TRBV4-1 with TRBJ1-2; D is perhaps TRBD1 (5 bases). Germline CDR1 reads MGHRA; CDR2 reads YSYEKL. V shed 0 bases and J shed 5 bases, with 10 bases lying between them. The CDR3 has 14 residues. The CDR3 loop reads CASSQDRGGYGYTF. In DNA, the CDR3 is TGCGCCAGCAGCCAAGATAGGGGCGGGTATGGCTACACCTTC.

This clone was counted once. The chain employs TRBV7-8 and TRBJ2-7; D possibly uses TRBD1 or TRBD2 (5 bases each). Per the germline V gene, CDR1 is SGHVS and CDR2 is FQNEAQ. V gave up 2 bases and J gave up 2 bases, with 10 bases separating them. There are 14 residues in the CDR3. CDR3 amino acids: CASSLMGEPYEQYF. CDR3 DNA: TGTGCCAGCAGCTTAATGGGGGAGCCCTACGAGCAGTACTTC.

V usage is TRBV7-9 and J usage is TRBJ1-6; D unresolved. Germline V gene sequence: CDR1 SEHNR, CDR2 FQNEAQ (reference sequence). This CDR3 spans 15 amino acids. The germline V and J ends were trimmed by 1 base and 6 bases, with 10 bases remaining between them. The CDR3 bases are TGTGCCAGCAGCTTAGGTGCGGATCTTAATTCACCCCTCCACTTT. It is translated as CASSLGADLNSPLHF.

This clone has just a few counts. The V and J genes are TRBV2 and TRBJ1-3; D is unresolved. The CDR3 contains 13 residues. V was cut by 3 bases and J by 2 bases, with 5 bases left in between. Per germline, CDR1 SNHLY and CDR2 FYNNEI. This chain's CDR3 is CASSDDTGNTIYF. CDR3 DNA sequence: TGTGCCAGCAGTGACGACACTGGAAACACCATATATTTT.

This clone was observed once. The J gene is TRBJ2-6, the V gene TRBV4-1; D uncertain. V was pared by 0 bases and J by 4 bases, with 7 bases between. The germline V gene encodes CDR1 MGHRA and CDR2 YSYEKL. This CDR3 comprises 15 residues. The CDR3 DNA is TGCGCCAGCAGCCAAGACGTGGGGGGGGCCAACGTCCTGACTTTC. Its translation is CASSQDVGGANVLTF.

The V gene is TRBV4-1, the J gene TRBJ2-7; 8 bases fit TRBD1. Germline V CDR1 and CDR2: MGHRA, YSYEKL. V dropped 4 bases and J dropped 5; count of bases not matched to a gene: 7. The CDR3 extends over 14 amino acids. The CDR3 region has the DNA TGCGCCAGCAGCCTAGGACAGGGAGTAAACGAGCAGTACTTC. Translated: CASSLGQGVNEQYF.

The CDR3 loop is CASSLIETQYF. In DNA form, the CDR3 reads TGTGCCAGCAGCTTGATAGAGACCCAGTACTTC. This chain joins TRBV7-9 and TRBJ2-5; D is ambiguous. Germline-derived CDR1 and CDR2 are SEHNR and FQNEAQ (reference sequence). There are 11 residues in the CDR3. Trimming left V 3 bases short and J 4 bases short, with 3 bases between.

V and J are TRBV7-9 and TRBJ1-2; maybe TRBD1 (5 bases). Germline CDR1 is SEHNR and CDR2 is FQNEAQ (reference sequence). V gave up 2 bases and J gave up 6 bases, with 13 bases separating them. This CDR3 comprises 14 residues. The CDR3 DNA sequence: TGTGCCAGCAGCTTAAGTGTGGGGGGGAATGGCTACACCTTC. Residues: CASSLSVGGNGYTF.

The CDR3 coding sequence is TGCGCCAGCAGCCAAGAAGGGACTAGCATAGAGACCCAGTACTTC. This encodes CASSQEGTSIETQYF. The chain employs TRBV4-1 and TRBJ2-5, with TRBD2 identical over 9 bases. Germline trimming cut 0 bases from V and 4 bases from J; bases unmatched to any gene: 3. Germline loops: CDR1 MGHRA, CDR2 YSYEKL. This CDR3 comprises 15 residues.

This chain links TRBV19 with TRBJ1-5, with unresolved D. Trimming pared 3 bases from V and 1 base from J, leaving 10 bases between. From germline, CDR1 is LNHDA and CDR2 SQIVND (reference sequence). The CDR3 totals 15 residues. CDR3 sequence reads: CASSMGVGSNQPQHF. For the CDR3, the DNA is TGTGCCAGTAGTATGGGTGTGGGCAGCAATCAGCCCCAGCATTTT.

This chain links TRBV4-1 with TRBJ2-1, with D unclear. This CDR3 is built from 13 residues. Germline V gene sequence: CDR1 MGHRA, CDR2 YSYEKL. V dropped 1 base and J dropped 7 bases, with 8 bases sitting between them. The CDR3 sequence is CASSQAPLNEQFF. The CDR3 nucleotides read TGCGCCAGCAGCCAAGCGCCTCTGAATGAGCAGTTCTTC.

The V call is TRBV12-5, the J call TRBJ1-6; D gene uncertain. The germline V and J ends were trimmed by 1 base and 3 bases, with 1 base remaining between them. Germline assignment: CDR1 LGHNT and CDR2 FRNRAP. This CDR3 contains 13 residues. The CDR3 nucleotides read TGTGCTAGTGGTTTGGGCTATAATTCACCCCTCCACTTT. Its protein product is CASGLGYNSPLHF.

The rearrangement joins TRBV5-6 to TRBJ1-1, with TRBD1 as a possible D gene (5 bases). The CDR3 has 12 amino acids. Trimming stripped 4 bases from V and 8 bases from J, with 12 bases between. Per the germline V gene, CDR1 is SGHDT and CDR2 is YYEEEE. Written as DNA, the CDR3 is TGTGCCAGCAGCCGGACACGGTTAGAAGCTTTCTTT. Translation gives CASSRTRLEAFF.

V gene TRBV19 combines with J gene TRBJ2-1, with 9 bases aligning to TRBD1. Germline V lookup: CDR1 LNHDA, CDR2 SQIVND (reference sequence). CDR3 length: 14 amino acids. J gave up 8 bases and V 4 bases, and 6 bases lay outside the gene matches. The CDR3: CASSRGQGGYEQFF. CDR3 nucleotides: TGTGCCAGTAGTAGGGGACAGGGTGGGTATGAGCAGTTCTTC.

The chain carries TRBV4-1 and TRBJ2-1; TRBD2 matches at 11 bases. The CDR3 is 20 amino acids. Looked up from germline, CDR1 is MGHRA and CDR2 is YSYEKL. After removal of 0 bases from V and 0 bases from J, the junction contained 10 bases not matched to a gene. CDR3 protein: CASSQEGASGGRSSYNEQFF. Here the CDR3 DNA reads TGCGCCAGCAGCCAAGAAGGAGCTAGCGGGGGGCGAAGCTCCTACAATGAGCAGTTCTTC.

The chain is built from TRBV4-1 and TRBJ2-2, with D maybe TRBD2 (5 bases). CDR1 and CDR2 (germline): MGHRA, YSYEKL. CDR3 length: 16 residues. V gave up 4 bases and J gave up 4 bases, with 16 bases separating them. The CDR3 loop reads CASSLKSLDTTGELFF. CDR3 DNA sequence: TGCGCCAGCAGCCTCAAGTCACTAGACACCACCGGGGAGCTGTTTTTT.

The chain combines TRBV5-5 with TRBJ1-2, with D maybe TRBD1 (6 bases). The CDR3 totals 14 residues. Germline loops: CDR1 SGHKS, CDR2 YYEKEE (reference sequence). The ends were cut back, 0 bases at V and 8 bases at J, with 14 bases in the middle. CDR3: CASSLEAGAGGYTF. The DNA of the CDR3 is TGTGCCAGCAGCTTGGAGGCAGGGGCAGGGGGCTACACCTTC.

For the CDR3, the DNA is TGTGCCAGTAGTCTTAGCGGAACCGCCTACAATGAGCAGTTCTTC. Encoded protein: CASSLSGTAYNEQFF. The chain employs TRBV19 and TRBJ2-1; maybe TRBD2 (6 bases). The CDR3 spans 15 residues. V lost 5 bases and J 2 bases, leaving 13 bases between the germline ends. Per germline, CDR1 LNHDA and CDR2 SQIVND (reference sequence).

The V gene is TRBV7-2, the J gene TRBJ1-1; D is possibly TRBD1 (5 bases). Germline assignment: CDR1 SGHTA and CDR2 FQGNSA. V shed 1 base and J shed 5 bases, with 20 bases lying between them. The CDR3 has 17 residues. DNA of the CDR3: TGTGCCAGCAGCTTAGAGTATGGCCTCTCCCGGGGGACTGAAGCTTTCTTT. This gives the protein CASSLEYGLSRGTEAFF.

The J gene is TRBJ2-5, the V gene TRBV9; 7 bases align to TRBD2. Trimming cost V 3 bases and J 5 bases; bases outside gene matches: 22. Germline values: CDR1 SGDLS, CDR2 YYNGEE. The CDR3 is made up of 19 amino acids. The DNA for the CDR3 is TGTGCCAGCAGCGCTCCGTTTGGGGGGGACGGAGGGCGGGTTGAGACCCAGTACTTC. Its translation: CASSAPFGGDGGRVETQYF.

The rearrangement joins TRBV7-8 to TRBJ1-5, with D possibly TRBD1 on 6 matching bases. Germline-derived CDR1 and CDR2 are SGHVS and FQNEAQ. V was cut by 1 base and J by 7 bases, with 14 bases left in between. CDR3 length: 15 amino acids. CDR3 region: CASSLGGRPLQPQHF. In DNA form, the CDR3 reads TGTGCCAGCAGCTTAGGGGGGCGGCCGTTACAGCCCCAGCATTTT.

J is TRBJ1-4 and V is TRBV7-2; no reliable D call. CDR3 length: 17 amino acids. Germline CDR1 SGHTA, CDR2 FQGNSA. Trimming took off 3 bases at V and 8 bases at J, with 22 bases between the two ends. The CDR3 DNA sequence: TGTGCCAGCAGCTTTTCTTTTTCCGGAGCCCTCTCCGAAAAACTGTTTTTT. Translating gives CASSFSFSGALSEKLFF.

The V gene is TRBV18, the J gene TRBJ2-7, with TRBD1 identical over 9 bases. The germline V gene encodes CDR1 KGHSH and CDR2 LQKENI. The junction had 6 bases not matched to a gene; V was cut back by 0 bases and J by 3 bases. The CDR3 is 16 residues long. Here the CDR3 reads CASSPPRTGVHYEQYF. The CDR3 DNA follows: TGTGCCAGCTCACCACCGCGGACAGGGGTCCACTACGAGCAGTACTTC.

This clone has just one count. This chain connects TRBV21-1 to TRBJ2-1; TRBD2, the table's D call, lacks a check against the DNA. TRBV21-1 is recorded as a pseudogene. The CDR3 is 16 residues long. The CDR3 sequence is CVQAPAGIGSYNEQFF. The CDR3 DNA sequence: TGTGTCCAAGCCCCGGCGGGCATAGGCTCCTACAATGAGCAGTTCTTC.

This chain uses TRBV11-3 with TRBJ2-1; 7 nucleotides line up with TRBD2. The CDR3 consists of 15 residues. The V gene end was trimmed by 5 bases and the J gene end by 1 base; junction bases not matched to a gene: 5. CDR1 is SGHNT, CDR2 YENEEA, per germline. The chain's CDR3 is CASSLRRGSYNEQFF. CDR3 nucleotides: TGTGCCAGCAGCCTCCGGCGGGGGTCCTACAATGAGCAGTTCTTC.

The chain combines TRBV6-2 or TRBV6-3 with TRBJ2-1, with TRBD2 matching 11 bases. Germline CDR1 is MNHEY and CDR2 is SVGEGT. J lost 3 bases, V lost 4 bases, and 5 bases had no gene match. This CDR3 has 16 residues. The CDR3 sequence: CASSSPSGGNYNEQFF. In DNA form, the CDR3 reads TGTGCCAGCAGTTCCCCTAGCGGGGGGAACTACAATGAGCAGTTCTTC.

The V and J genes are TRBV4-3 and TRBJ1-2, with a tentative D call TRBD1 (6 bases). Per the germline V gene, CDR1 is LGHNA and CDR2 is YSLEER. Trimming removed 1 base from V and 2 bases from J, with 11 bases in between. CDR3 length equals 15 residues. As DNA, the CDR3 is TGCGCCAGCAGCCAAGGAGGGGGATCCAACTATGGCTACACCTTC. Protein product: CASSQGGGSNYGYTF.